The present T cell receptor (beta chain) was sequenced within a study of shared clonotypes between healthy human individuals. Findings of the study overall: Limited genetic and exposure-history diversity came from having few donors.

The donors were all Caucasian adults (living in Nashville, Tennessee). Regarding this clone: The antigen is not known. A much larger clone differs from this one at a single base, so this may be a read error. Other DNA sequences in the sample encode the same CDR3.

The CDR3 covers 14 residues. Trimming pared 3 bases from V and 0 bases from J, leaving 7 bases between. Germline V gene data show CDR1 as MDHEN and CDR2 as SYDVKM. Authors' analysis steps: Without quality scores, immunoSEQ junctional reads could not be filtered like full-length reads. The assay was immunoSEQ multiplex PCR, and TCRdb's table has in-frame clones only and misses some. V and J calls and clone size are those listed in that table; D and trimming were worked out from the DNA. The repertoire holds hundreds of thousands of clones, with 75% to 85% as singletons. Sample: PBMCs. The V call is TRBV28, the J call TRBJ2-3; D might be TRBD2 (6 bases). The TCR was taken from a woman aged 40 to 50 in good health. Some clones in this sample may be carry-over from other donors' samples. The CDR3 spells CASSFGGSTDTQYF. The DNA for the CDR3 is TGTGCCAGCAGTTTCGGGGGAAGCACAGATACGCAGTATTTT.